This T cell receptor beta chain was identified during a study of cytomegalovirus exposure and HLA in healthy donors. CDR1 is SGDLS, CDR2 YYNGEE, per germline. This CDR3 contains 15 residues. The V end lost 0 bases, the J end lost 2 bases, and 9 bases lay between the germline ends. PCR employed 60 Vbeta and 13 Jbeta primers. Libraries were prepared by immunoSEQ multiplex PCR; TCRdb keeps only in-frame clonotypes and omits some of them. The sample has 240,000 or so clones, roughly 82% seen once. Study observations and caveats: Of the V segments, some could not be distinguished, including TRBV6-2 and TRBV6-3, and were excluded.

For this clone: Its target is not known. Other DNA sequences in the same sample also yield this CDR3.

The V call is TRBV9, the J call TRBJ2-1; D possibly corresponds to TRBD2 (6 bases). Sequenced material: PBMCs. The receptor comes from a woman in her thirties or forties in good health and CMV-seropositive. The CDR3 sequence is CASSVGGGAYNEQFF. The CDR3 DNA is TGTGCCAGCAGCGTAGGCGGAGGGGCCTACAATGAGCAGTTCTTC.